The 16 T cell receptor beta chains given below trace back to one sample, sequenced in a study of blood T cells in healthy people across ages. For the second PCR, which ran for about 6 to 11 cycles, a sample-barcoded 5' primer and a J-beta primer mix were used. TCRdb redid the calling of the 5' RACE reads with MiXCR, one entry per CDR3 protein. The table has around 1.1 million distinct CDR3 sequences, around two fifths seen once; the top ten hold about 12%. The sequenced material came from blood. These receptors were obtained from a man between 18 and 29 years old in good health.

V usage is TRBV28 and J usage is TRBJ2-5; 10 nucleotides line up with TRBD1. The CDR3 has 16 amino acids. V shed 6 bases and J 5 bases; nucleotides not matched to a gene: 12. CDR1 is MDHEN, CDR2 SYDVKM, per germline. The CDR3 here is CASRSSGTGVWETQYF. As DNA, the CDR3 is TGTGCCAGCAGATCCTCCGGGACAGGGGTATGGGAGACCCAGTACTTC.

This chain connects TRBV4-2 to TRBJ1-6, with D unresolved. The length of the CDR3 is 20 residues. The V gene's germline CDR1 is LGHNA and CDR2 YNFKEQ. V gave up 0 bases and J gave up 8 bases, with 26 bases separating them. The CDR3 here is CASSQDLSGVTGSVYSPLHF. DNA for the CDR3: TGTGCCAGCAGCCAAGATTTATCGGGCGTAACGGGATCCGTATATTCACCCCTCCACTTT.

The chain employs TRBV18 and TRBJ1-1; 10 bases align to TRBD1. The V gene end was trimmed by 3 bases and the J gene end by 4 bases; junction bases not matched to a gene: 5. CDR1 and CDR2 from the germline V gene are KGHSH and LQKENI. This CDR3 has 15 amino acids. CDR3 residues: CASSPRTGGTTEAFF. The DNA of the CDR3 is TGTGCCAGCTCACCCCGGACAGGGGGAACCACTGAAGCTTTCTTT.

Details on this clonotype: A much more abundant neighbour one base away suggests this may be a read error. The chain joins TRBV4-1 to TRBJ2-1; a possible D gene is TRBD2 (6 bases). The CDR3 contains 15 residues. From germline, CDR1 is MGHRA and CDR2 YSYEKL. As DNA, the CDR3 is TGCGCCGGCAGCCCCGGGGGTCCCTCCTACAATGAGCAGTTCTTC. It yields the protein CAGSPGGPSYNEQFF.

The chain carries TRBV20-1 and TRBJ1-2; D is possibly TRBD1 (6 bases). With 0 bases removed from V and 8 bases from J, the gap between germline ends came to 22 bases. Germline V gives CDR1 DFQATT, CDR2 SNEGSKA (reference sequence). CDR3 length equals 16 residues. The DNA of the CDR3 is TGCAGTGCTAGAGACTCCCCGTTGAGACACCAGGGGGGCTACACCTTC. This codes for CSARDSPLRHQGGYTF.

This clonotype was seen a few times. The gene calls are TRBV5-1 and TRBJ1-1; 8 bases align to TRBD1. The CDR3 runs to 14 residues. The junction had 2 bases not matched to a gene; V was cut back by 3 bases and J by 1 base. Germline loops: CDR1 SGHRS, CDR2 YFSETQ. Written as DNA, the CDR3 is TGCGCCAGCAGCTCAGGGGGCCCGAACACTGAAGCTTTCTTT. This encodes CASSSGGPNTEAFF.

V gene TRBV4-2 combines with J gene TRBJ1-2, with a possible D match to TRBD1 (6 bases). Germline-derived CDR1 and CDR2 are LGHNA and YNFKEQ. The CDR3 is 13 amino acids. V dropped 3 bases and J dropped 6 bases, with 11 bases sitting between them. CDR3 protein: CASSHTGYDGYTF. The CDR3 bases are TGTGCCAGCAGCCATACAGGGTACGATGGCTACACCTTC.

This chain uses TRBV7-2 with TRBJ2-1, with D maybe TRBD1 (6 bases). From germline, CDR1 is SGHTA and CDR2 FQGNSA. The CDR3 contains 13 residues. V shed 3 bases and J shed 6 bases, with 9 bases lying between them. The CDR3 reads CASSFTGTNEQFF. The CDR3 DNA reads as TGTGCCAGCAGCTTCACAGGGACCAATGAGCAGTTCTTC.

The chain employs TRBV27 and TRBJ1-1; D gene uncertain. V shed 0 bases and J shed 1 base, with 15 bases lying between them. This CDR3 spans 17 amino acids. Germline CDR1 MNHEY, CDR2 SMNVEV (reference sequence). The CDR3 coding sequence is TGTGCCAGCAGTTTATCGTATGGTGAAGGCACGAACACTGAAGCTTTCTTT. Its protein is CASSLSYGEGTNTEAFF.

This clonotype was counted a few times. The rearrangement uses TRBV24-1 and TRBJ2-3; 8 positions agree with TRBD2. Trimming at V came to 2 bases and at J to 2 bases, leaving 8 bases not matched to a gene. Germline CDR1 reads KGHDR; CDR2 reads SFDVKD. The CDR3 length is 17 residues. CDR3 residues: CATSDSSRGANTDTQYF. The CDR3 region has the DNA TGTGCCACCAGTGATTCCTCGCGGGGGGCCAACACAGATACGCAGTATTTT.

The CDR3 DNA is TGTGCCAGCAGCCAAGTTCGGCTAGCGGATCGATACAATGAGCAGTACTTC. It translates to CASSQVRLADRYNEQYF. This rearrangement joins TRBV3-1 to TRBJ2-7; TRBD2 matches at 7 bases. V dropped 1 base and J dropped 7; count of bases not matched to a gene: 16. Germline assignment: CDR1 LGHDT and CDR2 YNNKEL (reference sequence). The CDR3 totals 17 residues.

This chain links TRBV27 with TRBJ1-1; D is possibly TRBD1 (6 bases). Trimming removed 8 bases at V and 2 bases at J, with 12 bases between. CDR3 length: 13 residues. CDR1 is MNHEY, CDR2 SMNVEV, per germline (reference sequence). CDR3 amino acids: CASGEGGNTEAFF. Here the CDR3 DNA reads TGTGCCAGCGGTGAAGGGGGAAACACTGAAGCTTTCTTT.

This chain links TRBV5-1 with TRBJ2-3; maybe TRBD2 (7 bases). CDR1 SGHRS and CDR2 YFSETQ come from the germline V gene. V was pared by 0 bases and J by 5 bases, with 13 bases between. This CDR3 comprises 15 residues. The CDR3 nucleotides are TGCGCCAGCAGCTTGGGAGGGGGGGCCCGAGATACGCAGTATTTT. Protein product: CASSLGGGARDTQYF.

There are a few counts of this clonotype. The chain has TRBV6-6 and TRBJ1-1; a possible D gene is TRBD1 (5 bases). This CDR3 spans 14 amino acids. Germline CDR1 and CDR2: MNHNY and SVGAGI (reference sequence). V lost 0 bases and J lost 3, with 8 bases in between. CDR3 sequence reads: CASSYSGVDTEAFF. For the CDR3, the DNA is TGTGCCAGCAGTTACTCGGGGGTTGACACTGAAGCTTTCTTT.

This rearrangement joins TRBV7-3 to TRBJ2-7; D remains unclear. The V end was cut by 3 bases, the J end by 7 bases, with 10 bases between. The germline V gene has CDR1 SGHTA and CDR2 FQGTGA. The CDR3 contains 12 residues. Written as DNA, the CDR3 is TGTGCCAGCAGCTTCAGACAAAGGGAGCAGTACTTC. Its translation is CASSFRQREQYF.

This clonotype was recorded many times. This rearrangement joins TRBV7-9 to TRBJ1-1, with 9 bases fitting TRBD1. The CDR3 length is 16 residues. In germline, CDR1 is SEHNR, CDR2 FQNEAQ (reference sequence). V lost 2 bases, J lost 11 bases, and 15 bases stayed unmatched. CDR3 nucleotides: TGTGCCAGCAGCTTACAACTGGACAGGGGCCCCGACGGGGCTTTCTTT. Protein: CASSLQLDRGPDGAFF.